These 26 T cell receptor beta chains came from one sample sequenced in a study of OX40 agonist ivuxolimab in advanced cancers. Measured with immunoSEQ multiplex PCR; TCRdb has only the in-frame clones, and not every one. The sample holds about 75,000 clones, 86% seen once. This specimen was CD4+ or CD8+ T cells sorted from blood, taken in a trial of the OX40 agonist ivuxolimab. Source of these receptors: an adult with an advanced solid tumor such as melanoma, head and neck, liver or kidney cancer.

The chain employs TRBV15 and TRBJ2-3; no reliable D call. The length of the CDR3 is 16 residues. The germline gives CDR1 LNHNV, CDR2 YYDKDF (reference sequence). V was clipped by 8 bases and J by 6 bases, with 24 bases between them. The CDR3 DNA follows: TGTGCCACCGCGGCGGACCGCGATTTGAGTGTGGATACGCAGTATTTT. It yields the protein CATAADRDLSVDTQYF.

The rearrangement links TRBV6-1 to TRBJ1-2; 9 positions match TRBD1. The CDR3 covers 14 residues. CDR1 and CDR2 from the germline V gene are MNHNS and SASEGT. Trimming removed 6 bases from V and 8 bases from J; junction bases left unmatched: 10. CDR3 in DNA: TGTGCCAGCAGGGTGGGACAGGGAGTTGGCGGCTACACCTTC. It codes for CASRVGQGVGGYTF.

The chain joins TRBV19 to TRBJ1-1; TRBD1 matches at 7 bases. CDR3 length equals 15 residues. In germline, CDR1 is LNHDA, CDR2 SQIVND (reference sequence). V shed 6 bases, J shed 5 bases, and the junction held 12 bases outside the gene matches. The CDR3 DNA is TGTGCCAGTAGCCCCAGGGGGATGAGGGGAACTGAAGCTTTCTTT. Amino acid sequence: CASSPRGMRGTEAFF.

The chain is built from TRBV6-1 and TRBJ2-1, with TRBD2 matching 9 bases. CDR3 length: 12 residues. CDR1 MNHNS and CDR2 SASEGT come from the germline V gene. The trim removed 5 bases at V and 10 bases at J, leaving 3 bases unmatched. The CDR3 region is CASSRLAEEQFF. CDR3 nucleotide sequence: TGTGCCAGCAGTAGACTAGCGGAAGAGCAGTTCTTC.

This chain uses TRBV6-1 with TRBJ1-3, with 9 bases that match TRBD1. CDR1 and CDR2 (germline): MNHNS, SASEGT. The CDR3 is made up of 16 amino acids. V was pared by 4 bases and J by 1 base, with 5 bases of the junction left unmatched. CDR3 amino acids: CASSVTGGASGNTIYF. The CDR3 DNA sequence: TGTGCCAGCAGTGTTACAGGGGGCGCATCTGGAAACACCATATATTTT.

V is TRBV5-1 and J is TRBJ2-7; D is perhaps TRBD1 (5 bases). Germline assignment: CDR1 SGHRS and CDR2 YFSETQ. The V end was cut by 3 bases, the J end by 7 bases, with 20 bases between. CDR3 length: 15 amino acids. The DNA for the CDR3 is TGCGCCAGCAGCTCGAGTGGGCAGGGCCGGAGAGAGCAGTACTTC. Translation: CASSSSGQGRREQYF.

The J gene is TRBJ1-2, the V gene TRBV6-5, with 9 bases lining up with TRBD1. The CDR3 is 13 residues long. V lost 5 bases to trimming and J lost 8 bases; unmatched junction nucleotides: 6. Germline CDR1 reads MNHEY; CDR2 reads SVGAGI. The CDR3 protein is CASSTTGGWGYTF. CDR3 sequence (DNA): TGTGCCAGCAGTACTACAGGGGGCTGGGGCTACACCTTC.

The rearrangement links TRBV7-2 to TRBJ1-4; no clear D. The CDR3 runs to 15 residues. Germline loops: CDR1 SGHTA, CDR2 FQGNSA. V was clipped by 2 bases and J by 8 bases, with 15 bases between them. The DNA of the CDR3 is TGTGCCAGCAGCTTAAGAGGCTCGCGCCGGGAAAAACTGTTTTTT. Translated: CASSLRGSRREKLFF. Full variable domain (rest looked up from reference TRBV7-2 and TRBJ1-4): GAGVSQSPSNKVTEKGKDVELRCDPISGHTALYWYRQSLGQGLEFLIYFQGNSAPDKSGLPSDRFSAERTGGSVSTLTIQRTQQEDSAVYLCASSLRGSRREKLFFGSGTQLSVL.

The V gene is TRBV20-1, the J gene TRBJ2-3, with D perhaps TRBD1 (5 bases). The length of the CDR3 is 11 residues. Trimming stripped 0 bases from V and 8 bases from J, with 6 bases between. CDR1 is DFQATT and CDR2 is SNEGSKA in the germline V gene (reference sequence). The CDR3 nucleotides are TGCAGTGCTAGAGAAAGGGGTACGCAGTATTTT. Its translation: CSARERGTQYF.

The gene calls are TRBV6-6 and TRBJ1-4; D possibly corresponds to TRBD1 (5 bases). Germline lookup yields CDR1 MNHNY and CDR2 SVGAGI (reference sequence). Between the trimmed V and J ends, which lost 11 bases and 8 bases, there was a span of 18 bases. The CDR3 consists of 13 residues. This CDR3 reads CAGQVAREEKLFF. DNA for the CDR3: TGTGCCGGACAAGTAGCCCGGGAGGAAAAACTGTTTTTT.

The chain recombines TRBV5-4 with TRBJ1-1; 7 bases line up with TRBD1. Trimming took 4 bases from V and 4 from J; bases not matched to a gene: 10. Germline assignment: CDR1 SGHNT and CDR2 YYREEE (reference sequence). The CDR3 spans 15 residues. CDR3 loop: CASSQDPGGATEAFF. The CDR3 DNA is TGTGCCAGCAGCCAAGACCCAGGGGGGGCCACTGAAGCTTTCTTT.

CDR3 coding DNA: TGTGCCAGTAGTTGGCGGTTTGGCTACACCTTC. Its translation is CASSWRFGYTF. This chain connects TRBV19 to TRBJ1-2; unclear D gene. CDR1 and CDR2 (germline): LNHDA, SQIVND (reference sequence). The CDR3 loop spans 11 amino acids. Trimming took off 5 bases at V and 7 bases at J, with 8 bases between the two ends.

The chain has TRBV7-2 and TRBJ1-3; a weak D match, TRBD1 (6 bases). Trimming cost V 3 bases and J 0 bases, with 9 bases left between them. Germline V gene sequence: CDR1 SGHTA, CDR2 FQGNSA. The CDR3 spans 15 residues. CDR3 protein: CASSFTGNSGNTIYF. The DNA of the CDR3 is TGTGCCAGCAGCTTTACAGGGAACTCTGGAAACACCATATATTTT.

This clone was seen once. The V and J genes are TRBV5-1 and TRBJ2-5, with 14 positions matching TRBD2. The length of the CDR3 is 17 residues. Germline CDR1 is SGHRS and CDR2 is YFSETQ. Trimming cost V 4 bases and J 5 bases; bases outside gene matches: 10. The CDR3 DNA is TGCGCCAGCAGCGCTCAGGGGACTAGCGGGGGATGGGAGACCCAGTACTTC. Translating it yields CASSAQGTSGGWETQYF.

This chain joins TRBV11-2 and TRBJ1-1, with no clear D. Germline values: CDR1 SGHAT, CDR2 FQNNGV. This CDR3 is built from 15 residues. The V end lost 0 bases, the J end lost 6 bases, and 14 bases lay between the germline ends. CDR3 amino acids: CASSLDPGPRAEAFF. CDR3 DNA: TGTGCCAGCAGCTTAGATCCCGGCCCCCGGGCTGAAGCTTTCTTT.

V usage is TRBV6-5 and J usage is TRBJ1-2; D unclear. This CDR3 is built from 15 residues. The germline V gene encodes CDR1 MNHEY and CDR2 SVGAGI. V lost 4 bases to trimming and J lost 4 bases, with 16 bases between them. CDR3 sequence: CASSSEREAGYGYTF. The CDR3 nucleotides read TGTGCCAGCAGTTCTGAGCGGGAGGCTGGCTATGGCTACACCTTC.

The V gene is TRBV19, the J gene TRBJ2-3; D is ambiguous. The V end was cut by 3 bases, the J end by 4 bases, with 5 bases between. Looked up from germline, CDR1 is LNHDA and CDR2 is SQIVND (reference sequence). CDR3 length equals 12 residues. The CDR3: CASSMAPDTQYF. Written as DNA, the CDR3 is TGTGCCAGTAGTATGGCTCCAGATACGCAGTATTTT.

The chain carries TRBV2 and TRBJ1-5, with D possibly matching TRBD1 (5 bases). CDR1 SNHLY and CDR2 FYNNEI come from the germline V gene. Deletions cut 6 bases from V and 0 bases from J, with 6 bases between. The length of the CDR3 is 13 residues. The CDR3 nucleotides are TGTGCCAGCAGGGGGGATAGCAATCAGCCCCAGCATTTT. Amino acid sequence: CASRGDSNQPQHF.

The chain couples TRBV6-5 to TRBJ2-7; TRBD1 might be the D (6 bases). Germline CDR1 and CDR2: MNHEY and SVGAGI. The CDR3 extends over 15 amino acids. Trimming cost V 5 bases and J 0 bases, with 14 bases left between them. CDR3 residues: CASSRLWDTSYEQYF. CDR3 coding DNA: TGTGCCAGCAGTCGTCTTTGGGACACCTCCTACGAGCAGTACTTC.

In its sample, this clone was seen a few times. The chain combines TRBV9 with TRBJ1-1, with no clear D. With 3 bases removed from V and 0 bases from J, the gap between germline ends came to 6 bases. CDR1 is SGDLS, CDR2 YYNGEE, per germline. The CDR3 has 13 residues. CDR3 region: CASSGLMNTEAFF. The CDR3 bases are TGTGCCAGCAGCGGACTCATGAACACTGAAGCTTTCTTT.

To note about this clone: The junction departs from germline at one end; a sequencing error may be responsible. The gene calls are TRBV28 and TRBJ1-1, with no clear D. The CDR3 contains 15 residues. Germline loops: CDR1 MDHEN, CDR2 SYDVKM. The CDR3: CASSSEGAGNTGAFF. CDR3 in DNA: TGTGCCAGCAGTTCGGAGGGCGCCGGGAACACTGGAGCTTTCTTT. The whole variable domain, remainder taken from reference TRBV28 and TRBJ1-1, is DVKVTQSSRYLVKRTGEKVFLECVQDMDHENMFWYRQDPGLGLRLIYFSYDVKMKEKGDIPEGYSVSREKKERFSLILESASTNQTSMYLCASSSEGAGNTGAFFGQGTRLTVV.

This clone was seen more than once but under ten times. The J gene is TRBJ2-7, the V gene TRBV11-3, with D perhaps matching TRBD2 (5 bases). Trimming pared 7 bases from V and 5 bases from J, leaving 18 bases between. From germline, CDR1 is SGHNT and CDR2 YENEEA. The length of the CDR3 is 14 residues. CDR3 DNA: TGTGCCAGCACTTTTGAACCGAGGGTTAACGAGCAGTACTTC. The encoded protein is CASTFEPRVNEQYF.

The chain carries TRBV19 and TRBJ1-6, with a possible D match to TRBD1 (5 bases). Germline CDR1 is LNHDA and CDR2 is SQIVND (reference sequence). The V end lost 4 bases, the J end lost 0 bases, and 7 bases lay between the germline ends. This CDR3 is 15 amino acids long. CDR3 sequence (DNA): TGTGCCAGTAGTACCAGGGACTCCTATAATTCACCCCTCCACTTT. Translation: CASSTRDSYNSPLHF.

In DNA, the CDR3 is TGTGCCAGCAGCTTGTGGGGGAGGACAGGGGGACACTCACCCCTCCACTTT. Its translation is CASSLWGRTGGHSPLHF. V is TRBV5-6 and J is TRBJ1-6; the match to TRBD1 covers 10 bases. Germline CDR1 is SGHDT and CDR2 is YYEEEE. The CDR3 has 17 amino acids. J gave up 10 bases and V 1 base, and 11 bases lay outside the gene matches.

The CDR3 nucleotides are TGCGCCAGCAGCCAAGGATCAGTGTCCAATGAAAAACTGTTTTTT. Translating gives CASSQGSVSNEKLFF. This rearrangement joins TRBV4-1 to TRBJ1-4; D uncertain. Per the germline V gene, CDR1 is MGHRA and CDR2 is YSYEKL. Trimming left V 1 base short and J 5 bases short, with 11 bases between. The CDR3 spans 15 residues.

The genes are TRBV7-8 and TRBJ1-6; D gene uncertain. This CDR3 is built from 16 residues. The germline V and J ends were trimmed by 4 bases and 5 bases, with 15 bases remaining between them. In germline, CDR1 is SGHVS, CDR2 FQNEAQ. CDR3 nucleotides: TGTGCCAGCAGCTCGCCCCCAGGATCTAATAATTCACCCCTCCACTTT. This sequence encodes CASSSPPGSNNSPLHF.